This T cell receptor (beta chain) was retrieved from a study of CD8 T cells in Susac syndrome. The CDR3 is 13 amino acids. The germline V gene encodes CDR1 SEHNR and CDR2 FQNEAQ (reference sequence). Between the trimmed V and J ends, which lost 1 base and 6 bases, there was a span of 8 bases. After extraction with the RNeasy kit, roughly 0.45 to 1 ug of the RNA was reverse transcribed using random hexamers. The authors amplified TCR beta CDR3 across 54 Vbeta and 13 Jbeta using immunoSEQ multiplex PCR. TCRdb re-called the immunoSEQ multiplex PCR reads through MiXCR, storing one row per CDR3 protein. The table shows approximately 220,000 distinct CDR3 sequences, with roughly 94% occurring only once. Negative isolation yielded the CD8+ and CD4+ T cells, while FACS enriched the TEMRA cells.

The genes are TRBV7-9 and TRBJ2-3; D is ambiguous. Sequenced input: CD4+ T cells from PBMCs. The receptor was isolated from a human donor with multiple sclerosis. The CDR3 is CASSLGMGDTQYF. DNA of the CDR3: TGTGCCAGCAGCTTAGGAATGGGCGATACGCAGTATTTT.